This TCR beta chain was recovered during a study of blood T cell repertoires in COVID-19. Turning to the study itself: Acute and convalescent COVID-19 samples came from the United States, Italy and Spain.

Only in-frame clones appear in the TCRdb table, and some are missing; sequencing was by immunoSEQ multiplex PCR. The sample carries fewer than 20,000 clones, around nine tenths recorded once. In germline, CDR1 is SGHNT, CDR2 YENEEA. This CDR3 comprises 13 residues. V lost 3 bases and J lost 7; bases outside the gene matches: 5. This TCR derives from a human donor in a cohort sampled during active COVID-19. The gene calls are TRBV11-3 and TRBJ2-5; TRBD1 matches 7 bases. The specimen was peripheral blood. CDR3 region: CASSFTGVGTQYF. CDR3 coding DNA: TGTGCCAGCAGCTTTACAGGGGTAGGGACCCAGTACTTC. The full variable domain, in which reference TRBV11-3 and TRBJ2-5 provide the parts outside the CDR3, is EAGVVQSPRYKIIEKKQPVAFWCNPISGHNTLYWYLQNLGQGPELLIRYENEEAVDDSQLPKDRFSAERLKGVDSTLKIQPAELGDSAVYLCASSFTGVGTQYFGPGTRLLVL.